This entry lists 20 T cell receptor beta chains sequenced from one sample in a study of blood T cell repertoires in COVID-19. The data were produced by immunoSEQ multiplex PCR, yet TCRdb's version contains in-frame clones alone and is incomplete. Of approximately 100,000 clones listed, around 89% are singletons. The sequenced sample consisted of peripheral blood. Source of these receptors: a human donor with acute or convalescent COVID-19. The donor label of this sample is uncertain.

A single count supports this clone. The chain carries TRBV3-1 (or the pseudogene TRBV3-2) and TRBJ2-1, with 13 bases that match TRBD2. The CDR3 totals 14 residues. Germline V gives CDR1 LGHDT, CDR2 YNNKEL (reference sequence). Trimming took 4 bases from V and 13 from J; bases not matched to a gene: 7. The CDR3 spells CASSLAGTSGAQFF. DNA of the CDR3: TGTGCCAGCAGCCTTGCCGGGACTAGCGGGGCACAGTTCTTC.

The chain combines TRBV19 with TRBJ2-2; 7 positions agree with TRBD1. The V gene's germline CDR1 is LNHDA and CDR2 SQIVND (reference sequence). The CDR3 covers 16 residues. The V gene end was trimmed by 5 bases and the J gene end by 2 bases; junction bases not matched to a gene: 8. The CDR3 reads CASSAGQAANTGELFF. The CDR3 DNA follows: TGTGCCAGTAGTGCCGGACAGGCCGCTAACACCGGGGAGCTGTTTTTT.

The chain couples TRBV2 to TRBJ1-2; TRBD1 aligns across 8 bases. Germline V lookup: CDR1 SNHLY, CDR2 FYNNEI. J lost 8 bases, V lost 6 bases, and 8 bases had no gene match. The CDR3 runs 13 residues. Written as DNA, the CDR3 is TGTGCCAGCAGCCCGGACAGGGAGACGGGCTACACCTTC. Its protein product is CASSPDRETGYTF.

The V and J genes are TRBV11-2 and TRBJ2-7; a weak D match, TRBD2 (6 bases). The CDR3 is 16 amino acids. Germline V gene lookup returns CDR1 SGHAT and CDR2 FQNNGV. V gave up 1 base and J gave up 0 bases, with 13 bases separating them. CDR3 loop: CASSLVVAGPSYEQYF. The CDR3 region has the DNA TGTGCCAGCAGCTTAGTGGTTGCGGGACCCTCCTACGAGCAGTACTTC.

The gene calls are TRBV7-7 and TRBJ2-1; TRBD1 agrees at 9 bases. The CDR3 runs to 13 residues. Germline trimming cut 5 bases from V and 9 bases from J; bases unmatched to any gene: 5. The germline CDR1 and CDR2 sequences are SSHAT and FNYEAQ (reference sequence). The CDR3 DNA follows: TGTGCCAGCAGCCCCGGGACAGGGCCTGAGCAGTTCTTC. It yields the protein CASSPGTGPEQFF.

This chain links TRBV5-1 with TRBJ2-5; TRBD2 is a possible D gene (6 bases). Germline V lookup: CDR1 SGHRS, CDR2 YFSETQ. V was pared by 7 bases and J by 5 bases, with 18 bases between. The CDR3 spans 14 residues. CDR3 sequence (DNA): TGCGCCAGCCGCGGGGTTACCGGGGCGGAGACCCAGTACTTC. This codes for CASRGVTGAETQYF.

This chain links TRBV28 with TRBJ1-4; D uncertain. Germline loops: CDR1 MDHEN, CDR2 SYDVKM. The CDR3 contains 14 residues. Trimming left V 3 bases short and J 4 bases short, with 9 bases between. The CDR3: CASSFRGSNEKLFF. The DNA of the CDR3 is TGTGCCAGCAGTTTCAGAGGGAGTAATGAAAAACTGTTTTTT.

The chain combines TRBV5-8 with TRBJ2-2; TRBD2 might be the D (5 bases). Germline loops: CDR1 SGHTS, CDR2 YDEGEE. The CDR3 covers 15 residues. Trimming removed 4 bases at V and 5 bases at J, with 15 bases between. The CDR3 is CASSPNGVGTGELFF. CDR3 coding DNA: TGTGCCAGCAGCCCGAACGGGGTAGGAACCGGGGAGCTGTTTTTT.

The CDR3 spells CASSLFGQGMDTQYF. DNA of the CDR3: TGTGCCAGCAGCTTATTTGGGCAGGGGATGGATACGCAGTATTTT. The rearrangement uses TRBV7-2 and TRBJ2-3, with a tentative D call TRBD1 (6 bases). Per the germline V gene, CDR1 is SGHTA and CDR2 is FQGNSA. V lost 2 bases to trimming and J lost 6 bases, with 15 bases between them. The CDR3 has 15 residues.

This sequence joins TRBV28 and TRBJ1-2; D call uncertain. CDR3 length: 13 amino acids. Germline V gene data show CDR1 as MDHEN and CDR2 as SYDVKM. V lost 4 bases and J 3 bases, leaving 9 bases between the germline ends. This CDR3 reads CASSSSPDYGYTF. As DNA, the CDR3 is TGTGCCAGCAGTTCCTCCCCTGACTATGGCTACACCTTC.

This sequence joins TRBV4-2 and TRBJ2-3; TRBD2 matches at 8 bases. CDR3 length equals 16 residues. Trimming removed 1 base from V and 3 bases from J; junction bases left unmatched: 6. Germline CDR1 LGHNA, CDR2 YNFKEQ. The CDR3 DNA follows: TGTGCCAGCAGCCAAGTACCGGGGGGGCCAACAGATACGCAGTATTTT. It yields the protein CASSQVPGGPTDTQYF.

The chain recombines TRBV11-2 with TRBJ2-1; the D is unclear. V was pared by 1 base and J by 3 bases, with 7 bases between. Germline-derived CDR1 and CDR2 are SGHAT and FQNNGV. The CDR3 runs to 14 residues. The chain's CDR3 is CASSLASFYNEQFF. The CDR3 DNA is TGTGCCAGCAGCTTAGCGTCCTTCTACAATGAGCAGTTCTTC.

The chain joins TRBV30 to TRBJ2-2; weak D call: TRBD1 (5 bases). Germline V lookup: CDR1 GTSNPN, CDR2 SVGIG (reference sequence). The CDR3 loop spans 16 amino acids. V lost 3 bases and J lost 4, with 18 bases in between. CDR3: CAWRAGAGYRTGELFF. CDR3 nucleotide sequence: TGTGCCTGGAGGGCAGGTGCAGGGTACCGCACCGGGGAGCTGTTTTTT.

This chain uses TRBV24-1 with TRBJ2-2; possibly TRBD1 for D (6 bases). The V gene lost 2 bases and the J gene lost 2 bases, with 11 bases spanning the gap. Germline-derived CDR1 and CDR2 are KGHDR and SFDVKD. The CDR3 contains 16 residues. CDR3 sequence: CATSDSGHRNTGELFF. The CDR3 DNA is TGTGCCACCAGTGATTCGGGACACCGCAACACCGGGGAGCTGTTTTTT.

This clone was recorded a few times. V gene TRBV5-4 combines with J gene TRBJ2-3; TRBD1 might be the D (5 bases). The CDR3 runs to 15 residues. Trimming took 3 bases from V and 2 from J, leaving 13 bases between them. CDR1 SGHNT and CDR2 YYREEE come from the germline V gene (reference sequence). The CDR3 DNA sequence: TGTGCCAGCAGCTCCCACCGACAGTCCACAGATACGCAGTATTTT. Encoded protein: CASSSHRQSTDTQYF.

The V and J genes are TRBV5-4 and TRBJ1-1; D is unresolved. V was pared by 2 bases and J by 1 base, with 9 bases between. CDR1 and CDR2 from the germline V gene are SGHNT and YYREEE (reference sequence). This CDR3 comprises 14 residues. This CDR3 reads CASSLGGGNTEAFF. CDR3 sequence (DNA): TGTGCCAGCAGCTTAGGAGGAGGGAACACTGAAGCTTTCTTT.

V gene TRBV28 combines with J gene TRBJ1-2, with TRBD1 identical over 8 bases. J gave up 5 bases and V 5 bases, and 7 bases lay outside the gene matches. Germline V gene sequence: CDR1 MDHEN, CDR2 SYDVKM. The CDR3 is 14 amino acids. The CDR3 nucleotides are TGTGCCAGCAGTCAGGGGGCTTTTGGTTATGGCTACACCTTC. This sequence encodes CASSQGAFGYGYTF.

V usage is TRBV27 and J usage is TRBJ1-6; 7 bases are a match to TRBD1. V lost 3 bases and J lost 4; bases outside the gene matches: 3. CDR1 and CDR2 (germline): MNHEY, SMNVEV (reference sequence). This CDR3 contains 15 residues. CDR3 region: CASSFPGQYNSPLHF. The CDR3 region has the DNA TGTGCCAGCAGTTTTCCGGGACAGTATAATTCACCCCTCCACTTT.

This clone was seen more than once but under ten times. V gene TRBV6-5 combines with J gene TRBJ1-1; D is uncertain. Germline V gives CDR1 MNHEY, CDR2 SVGAGI. The V end was cut by 2 bases, the J end by 4 bases, with 11 bases between. The CDR3 extends over 14 amino acids. The CDR3 bases are TGTGCCAGCAGTTACAAGGGAGGGAGCACTGAAGCTTTCTTT. The encoded protein is CASSYKGGSTEAFF.

The rearrangement joins TRBV5-1 to TRBJ1-2; D possibly corresponds to TRBD1 (6 bases). This CDR3 spans 14 amino acids. Germline CDR1 and CDR2: SGHRS and YFSETQ. V was clipped by 1 base and J by 5 bases, with 12 bases between them. The CDR3 region has the DNA TGCGCCAGCAGCTTGTTCGAGACAGGTTATGGCTACACCTTC. The encoded protein is CASSLFETGYGYTF.